One and the same sample provided the 20 T cell receptor beta chains below, sequenced in a study of T cell responses to AZD1222 COVID-19 vaccine. TCRdb keeps only in-frame clones here, not all; method: immunoSEQ multiplex PCR. The sample holds around 180,000 clones, about 89% seen once. The sample was peripheral blood, taken on day 0 of MenACWY control vaccination. Receptors originate from an adult in good health.

The sample holds a few counts of this clone. The rearrangement uses TRBV30 and TRBJ2-2, with 10 bases aligning to TRBD2. Germline CDR1 and CDR2: GTSNPN and SVGIG (reference sequence). This CDR3 comprises 12 residues. Trimming cost V 7 bases and J 5 bases; bases outside gene matches: 1. CDR3 region: CALLAGTGELFF. CDR3 DNA sequence: TGTGCCTTACTAGCGGGGACCGGGGAGCTGTTTTTT.

The V call is TRBV11-2, the J call TRBJ2-5; D gene uncertain. Trimming removed 2 bases at V and 7 bases at J, with 11 bases between. The CDR3 has 13 amino acids. From germline, CDR1 is SGHAT and CDR2 FQNNGV. CDR3 nucleotides: TGTGCCAGCAGCTTACAGACGTGGGGGACCCAGTACTTC. It codes for CASSLQTWGTQYF.

The chain couples TRBV4-1 to TRBJ1-1; TRBD1 might be the D (5 bases). V gave up 3 bases and J gave up 5 bases, with 13 bases separating them. The CDR3 totals 14 residues. CDR1 is MGHRA and CDR2 is YSYEKL in the germline V gene. The CDR3 DNA follows: TGCGCCAGCAGCCACGCGGGGCCGGGAACTGAAGCTTTCTTT. It specifies CASSHAGPGTEAFF.

A single count supports this clone. CDR3 bases: TGTGCCAGCAGTGACGAACAGCCCCAGCATTTT. Protein product: CASSDEQPQHF. This chain joins TRBV6-1 and TRBJ1-5; no reliable D call. The CDR3 length is 11 residues. Germline V CDR1 and CDR2: MNHNS, SASEGT. With 3 bases removed from V and 7 bases from J, the gap between germline ends came to 4 bases.

This chain uses TRBV11-3 with TRBJ2-1; D may match TRBD1 or TRBD2 (6 bases each). The V and J ends lost 5 bases and 9 bases respectively, with 14 bases between them. The CDR3 length is 13 residues. In germline, CDR1 is SGHNT, CDR2 YENEEA. CDR3 bases: TGTGCCAGCAGCGCCTTGGGGGGCCTTGAGCAGTTCTTC. This encodes CASSALGGLEQFF.

This clone showed up just once. This rearrangement joins TRBV2 to TRBJ2-1; 8 bases map to TRBD2. The trim removed 10 bases at V and 7 bases at J, leaving 6 bases unmatched. This CDR3 spans 12 amino acids. Germline lookup yields CDR1 SNHLY and CDR2 FYNNEI. CDR3 nucleotides: TGTGCCACCCGGGAGGGCCGGAATGAGCAGTTCTTC. It translates to CATREGRNEQFF.

This clone was counted a single time. The chain links TRBV9 to TRBJ2-3, with TRBD2 matching over 8 bases. Germline V gene lookup returns CDR1 SGDLS and CDR2 YYNGEE. The CDR3 covers 15 residues. V lost 3 bases, J lost 0 bases, and 3 bases stayed unmatched. The CDR3, as DNA: TGTGCCAGCAGCGCGGGGGGGACTAGCACAGATACGCAGTATTTT. It yields the protein CASSAGGTSTDTQYF.

The rearrangement links TRBV4-1 to TRBJ2-1, with D hard to call. V gave up 0 bases and J gave up 3 bases, with 6 bases separating them. The germline gives CDR1 MGHRA, CDR2 YSYEKL. This CDR3 spans 14 amino acids. The CDR3 region has the DNA TGCGCCAGCAGCCAAGAGGGCAGCTACAATGAGCAGTTCTTC. Translation gives CASSQEGSYNEQFF.

This chain links TRBV30 with TRBJ2-3; the match to TRBD1 covers 10 bases. From germline, CDR1 is GTSNPN and CDR2 SVGIG (reference sequence). Trimming took 1 base from V and 5 from J; bases not matched to a gene: 3. The CDR3 contains 14 residues. CDR3 coding DNA: TGTGCCTGGAGTGGCGGGACAGGGGAAGATACGCAGTATTTT. The encoded protein is CAWSGGTGEDTQYF.

The rearrangement joins TRBV4-3 to TRBJ1-5; possible D gene TRBD1, 5 bases. The length of the CDR3 is 17 residues. Between the trimmed V and J ends, which lost 0 bases and 0 bases, there was a span of 12 bases. Germline CDR1 is LGHNA and CDR2 is YSLEER. The CDR3 sequence: CASSQDRGTVSNQPQHF. The CDR3 DNA sequence: TGCGCCAGCAGCCAAGATAGGGGTACGGTTAGCAATCAGCCCCAGCATTTT.

The CDR3 DNA follows: TGTGCCAGCAGCCCAGGACAGGGGGCACCAGATACGCAGTATTTT. Translating gives CASSPGQGAPDTQYF. The rearrangement links TRBV7-9 to TRBJ2-3; 11 positions match TRBD1. Per germline, CDR1 SEHNR and CDR2 FQNEAQ (reference sequence). CDR3 length: 15 amino acids. J was trimmed by 4 bases and V by 5 bases; bases with no gene match: 5.

This clone was seen just once. The V and J genes are TRBV28 and TRBJ1-4; perhaps TRBD1 as D (6 bases). Germline V CDR1 and CDR2: MDHEN, SYDVKM. Trimming removed 4 bases from V and 8 bases from J, with 14 bases in between. The CDR3 has 14 amino acids. The CDR3 spells CASSSPGRGEKLFF. Written as DNA, the CDR3 is TGTGCCAGCAGTTCCCCGGGAAGGGGGGAAAAACTGTTTTTT.

The rearrangement uses TRBV6-2 or TRBV6-3 and TRBJ1-1; D gene uncertain. Germline CDR1 MNHEY, CDR2 SVGEGT. The germline V and J ends were trimmed by 5 bases and 1 base, with 11 bases remaining between them. This CDR3 is 14 amino acids long. DNA of the CDR3: TGTGCCAGCAGTCCGACTGAAGAGAACACTGAAGCTTTCTTT. Protein: CASSPTEENTEAFF.

The gene calls are TRBV29-1 and TRBJ1-6; 7 bases match TRBD1. There are 14 residues in the CDR3. CDR1 is SQVTM, CDR2 ANQGSEA, per germline. Losses at the gene ends were 8 bases for V and 8 bases for J; bases not matched to a gene: 12. The CDR3, as DNA: TGCAGCCAAGCATTGGGGACAGTCCATTCACCCCTCCACTTT. Translating gives CSQALGTVHSPLHF.

The chain uses TRBV7-2 and TRBJ2-1; D is perhaps TRBD2 (5 bases). Trimming left V 5 bases short and J 4 bases short, with 15 bases between. Germline V gene lookup returns CDR1 SGHTA and CDR2 FQGNSA. The CDR3 has 15 amino acids. CDR3 sequence: CASSGLPSSYNEQFF. DNA of the CDR3: TGTGCCAGCAGCGGCTTGCCTAGCTCTTACAATGAGCAGTTCTTC.

V usage is TRBV28 and J usage is TRBJ2-1; 11 bases align to TRBD2. Germline trimming cut 7 bases from V and 5 bases from J; bases unmatched to any gene: 10. Germline V CDR1 and CDR2: MDHEN, SYDVKM. CDR3 length equals 16 residues. The CDR3, as DNA: TGTGCCAGCACCCCTATGGCTAGCGGGGGGCACAATGAGCAGTTCTTC. This gives the protein CASTPMASGGHNEQFF.

The rearrangement joins TRBV6-1 to TRBJ1-2; D is unresolved. The CDR3 consists of 14 residues. The V and J ends lost 3 bases and 3 bases respectively, with 11 bases between them. The germline gives CDR1 MNHNS, CDR2 SASEGT. As DNA, the CDR3 is TGTGCCAGCAGTGACCGGGCCCTCGACTATGGCTACACCTTC. It yields the protein CASSDRALDYGYTF.

V is TRBV30 and J is TRBJ2-7; D is possibly TRBD1 or TRBD2 (5 bases each). Trimming left V 8 bases short and J 2 bases short, with 16 bases between. The CDR3 length is 13 residues. Germline CDR1 is GTSNPN and CDR2 is SVGIG (reference sequence). CDR3 residues: CAVGEQPTYEQYF. The CDR3 region has the DNA TGTGCCGTGGGGGAACAGCCGACCTACGAGCAGTACTTC.

This rearrangement joins TRBV27 to TRBJ1-2; D is perhaps TRBD1 (5 bases). From germline, CDR1 is MNHEY and CDR2 SMNVEV (reference sequence). V lost 6 bases, J lost 1 base, and 9 bases lay in between. The CDR3 extends over 13 amino acids. The CDR3 is CASRRGVNYGYTF. The CDR3 region has the DNA TGTGCCAGCAGAAGAGGGGTTAACTATGGCTACACCTTC.

On this clone itself: The junction differs from germline at one of its ends, possibly a read error. The chain combines TRBV6-1 with TRBJ1-6; TRBD1 might be the D (6 bases). The CDR3 runs to 18 residues. The germline gives CDR1 MNHNS, CDR2 SASEGT. The CDR3 DNA is TGTGCCAGCAGTAAAGCGTACAGGGAAACGCAGGGGAATTCACCCCTCCACTTT. Amino acid sequence: CASSKAYRETQGNSPLHF.